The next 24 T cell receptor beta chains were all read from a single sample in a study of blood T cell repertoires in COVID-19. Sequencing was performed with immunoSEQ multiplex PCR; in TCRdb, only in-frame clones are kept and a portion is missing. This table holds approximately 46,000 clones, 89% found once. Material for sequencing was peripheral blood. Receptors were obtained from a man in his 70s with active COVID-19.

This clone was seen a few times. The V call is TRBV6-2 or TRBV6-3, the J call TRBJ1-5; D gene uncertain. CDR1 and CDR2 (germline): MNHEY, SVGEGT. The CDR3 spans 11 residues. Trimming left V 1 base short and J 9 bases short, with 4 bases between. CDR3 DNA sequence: TGTGCCAGCAGTTACTTCGGGCCCCAGCATTTT. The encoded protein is CASSYFGPQHF.

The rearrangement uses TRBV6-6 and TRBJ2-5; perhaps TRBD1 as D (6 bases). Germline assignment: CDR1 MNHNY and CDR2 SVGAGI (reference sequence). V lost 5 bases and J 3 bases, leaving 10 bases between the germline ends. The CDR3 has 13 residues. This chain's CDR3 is CASSRRQEETQYF. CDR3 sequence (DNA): TGTGCCAGCAGTCGTCGACAGGAAGAGACCCAGTACTTC.

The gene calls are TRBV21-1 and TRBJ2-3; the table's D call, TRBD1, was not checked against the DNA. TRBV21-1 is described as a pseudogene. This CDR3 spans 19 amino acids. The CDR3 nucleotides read TGTGCCAGCAGCACACCTCCGATGGGAACAGGGGAAAACACAGATACGCAGTATTTT. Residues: CASSTPPMGTGENTDTQYF.

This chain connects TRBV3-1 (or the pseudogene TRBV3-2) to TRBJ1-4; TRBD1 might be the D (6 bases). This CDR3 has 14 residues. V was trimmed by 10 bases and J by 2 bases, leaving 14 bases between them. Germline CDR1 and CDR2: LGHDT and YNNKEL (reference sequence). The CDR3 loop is CATAGGPTNEKLFF. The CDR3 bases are TGTGCCACGGCCGGGGGGCCTACTAATGAAAAACTGTTTTTT.

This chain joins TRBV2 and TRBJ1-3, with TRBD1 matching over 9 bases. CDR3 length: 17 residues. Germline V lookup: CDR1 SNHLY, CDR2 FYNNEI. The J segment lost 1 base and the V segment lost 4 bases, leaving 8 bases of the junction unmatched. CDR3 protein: CASSVTGGGGSGNTIYF. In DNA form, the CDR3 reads TGTGCCAGCAGTGTTACAGGGGGCGGAGGTTCTGGAAACACCATATATTTT.

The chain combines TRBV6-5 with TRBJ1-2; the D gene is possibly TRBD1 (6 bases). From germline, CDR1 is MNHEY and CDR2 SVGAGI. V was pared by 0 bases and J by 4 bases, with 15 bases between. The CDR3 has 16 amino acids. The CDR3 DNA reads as TGTGCCAGCAGTTACTCGGCACAGGGAAGTCCCTATGGCTACACCTTC. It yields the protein CASSYSAQGSPYGYTF.

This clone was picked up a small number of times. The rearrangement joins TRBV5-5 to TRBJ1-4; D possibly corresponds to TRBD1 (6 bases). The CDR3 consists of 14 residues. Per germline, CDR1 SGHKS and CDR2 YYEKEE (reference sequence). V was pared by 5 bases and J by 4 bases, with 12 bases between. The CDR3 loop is CASSFRQDNEKLFF. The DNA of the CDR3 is TGTGCCAGCAGTTTCCGACAGGATAATGAAAAACTGTTTTTT.

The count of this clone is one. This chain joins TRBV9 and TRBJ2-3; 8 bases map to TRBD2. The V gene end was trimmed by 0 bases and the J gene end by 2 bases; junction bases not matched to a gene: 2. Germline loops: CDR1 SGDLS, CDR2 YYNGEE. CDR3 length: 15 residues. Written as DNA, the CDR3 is TGTGCCAGCAGCGTAGCCGGGGGGGTCACAGATACGCAGTATTTT. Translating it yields CASSVAGGVTDTQYF. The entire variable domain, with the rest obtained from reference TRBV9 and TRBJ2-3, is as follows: DSGVTQTPKHLITATGQRVTLRCSPRSGDLSVYWYQQSLDQGLQFLIQYYNGEERAKGNILERFSAQQFPDLHSELNLSSLELGDSALYFCASSVAGGVTDTQYFGPGTRLTVL.

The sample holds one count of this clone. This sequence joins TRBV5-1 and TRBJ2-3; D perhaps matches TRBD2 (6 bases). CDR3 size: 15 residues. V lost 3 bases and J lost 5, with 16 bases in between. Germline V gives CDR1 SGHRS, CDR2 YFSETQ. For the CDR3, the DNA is TGCGCCAGCAGCTCTCGGCGAGGGCGGGGAGATACGCAGTATTTT. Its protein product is CASSSRRGRGDTQYF.

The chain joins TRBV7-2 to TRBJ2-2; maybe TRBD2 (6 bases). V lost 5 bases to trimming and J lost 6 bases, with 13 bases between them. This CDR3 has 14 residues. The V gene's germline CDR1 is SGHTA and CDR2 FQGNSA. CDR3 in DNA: TGTGCCAGCAGCACCTCAGCGGGCCCCGGGGAGCTGTTTTTT. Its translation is CASSTSAGPGELFF.

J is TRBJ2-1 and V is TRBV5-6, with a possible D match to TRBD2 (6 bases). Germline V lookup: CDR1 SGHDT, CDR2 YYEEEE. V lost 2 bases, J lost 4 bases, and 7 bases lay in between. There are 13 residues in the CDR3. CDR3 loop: CASSFREYNEQFF. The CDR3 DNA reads TGTGCCAGCAGCTTTCGGGAGTACAATGAGCAGTTCTTC.

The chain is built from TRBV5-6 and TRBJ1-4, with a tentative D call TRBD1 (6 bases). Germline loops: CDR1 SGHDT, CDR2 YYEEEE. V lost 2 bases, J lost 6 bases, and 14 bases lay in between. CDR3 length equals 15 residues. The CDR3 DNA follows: TGTGCCAGCAGCTTCCGGGGGGCTGGGGATGAAAAACTGTTTTTT. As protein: CASSFRGAGDEKLFF.

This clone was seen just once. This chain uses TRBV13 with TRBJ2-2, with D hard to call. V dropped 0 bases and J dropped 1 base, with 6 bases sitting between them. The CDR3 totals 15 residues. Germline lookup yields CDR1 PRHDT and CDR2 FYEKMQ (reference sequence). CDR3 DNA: TGTGCCAGCAGCTTAGGACTCCTGAACACCGGGGAGCTGTTTTTT. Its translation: CASSLGLLNTGELFF.

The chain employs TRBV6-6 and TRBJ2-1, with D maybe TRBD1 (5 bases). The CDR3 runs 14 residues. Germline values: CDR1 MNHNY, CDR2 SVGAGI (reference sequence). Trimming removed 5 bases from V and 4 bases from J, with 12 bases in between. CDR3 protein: CASSQLQGYNEQFF. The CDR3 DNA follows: TGTGCCAGCAGTCAACTCCAGGGTTACAATGAGCAGTTCTTC.

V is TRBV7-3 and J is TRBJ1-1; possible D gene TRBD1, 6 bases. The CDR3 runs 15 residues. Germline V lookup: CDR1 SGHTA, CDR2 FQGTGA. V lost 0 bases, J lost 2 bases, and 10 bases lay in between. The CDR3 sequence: CASSLTPGDNTEAFF. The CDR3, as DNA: TGTGCCAGCAGCTTAACCCCAGGGGATAACACTGAAGCTTTCTTT.

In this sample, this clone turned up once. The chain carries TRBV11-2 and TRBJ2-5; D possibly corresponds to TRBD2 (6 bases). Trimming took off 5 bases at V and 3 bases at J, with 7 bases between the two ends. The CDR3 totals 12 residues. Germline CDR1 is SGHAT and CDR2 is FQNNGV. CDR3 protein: CASSGGEETQYF. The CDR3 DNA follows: TGTGCCAGCAGCGGCGGGGAAGAGACCCAGTACTTC.

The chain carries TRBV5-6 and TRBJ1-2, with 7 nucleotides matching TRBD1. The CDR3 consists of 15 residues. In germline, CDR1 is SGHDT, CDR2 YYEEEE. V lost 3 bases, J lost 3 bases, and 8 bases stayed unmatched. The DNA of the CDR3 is TGTGCCAGCAGCTATCCCCAAGACAGGGACTATGGCTACACCTTC. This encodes CASSYPQDRDYGYTF.

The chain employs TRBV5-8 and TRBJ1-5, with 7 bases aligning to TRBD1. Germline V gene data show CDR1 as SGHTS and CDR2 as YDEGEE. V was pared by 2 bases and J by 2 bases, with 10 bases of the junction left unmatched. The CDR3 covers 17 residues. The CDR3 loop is CASSFPRTGSGNQPQHF. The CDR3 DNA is TGTGCCAGCAGCTTTCCACGGACAGGATCCGGCAATCAGCCCCAGCATTTT.

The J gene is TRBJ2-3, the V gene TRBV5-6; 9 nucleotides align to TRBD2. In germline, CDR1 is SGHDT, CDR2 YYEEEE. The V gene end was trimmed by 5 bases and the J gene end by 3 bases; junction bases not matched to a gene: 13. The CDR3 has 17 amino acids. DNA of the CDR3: TGTGCCAGCAGGTCGGCGGGGGGGCAGTTCTGGACAGATACGCAGTATTTT. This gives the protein CASRSAGGQFWTDTQYF.

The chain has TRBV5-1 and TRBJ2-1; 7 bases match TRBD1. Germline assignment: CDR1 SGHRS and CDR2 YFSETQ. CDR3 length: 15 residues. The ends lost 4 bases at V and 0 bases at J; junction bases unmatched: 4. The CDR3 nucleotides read TGCGCCAGCAGCCTGGGACAGAGCTCCTACAATGAGCAGTTCTTC. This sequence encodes CASSLGQSSYNEQFF.

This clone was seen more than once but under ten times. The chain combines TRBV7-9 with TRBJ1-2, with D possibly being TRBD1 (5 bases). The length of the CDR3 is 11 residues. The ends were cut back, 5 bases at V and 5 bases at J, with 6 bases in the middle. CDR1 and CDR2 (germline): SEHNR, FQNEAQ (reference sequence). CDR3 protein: CASSPGYGYTF. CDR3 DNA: TGTGCCAGCAGCCCAGGGTATGGCTACACCTTC. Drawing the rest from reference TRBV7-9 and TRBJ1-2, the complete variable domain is DTGVSQNPRHKITKRGQNVTFRCDPISEHNRLYWYRQTLGQGPEFLTYFQNEAQLEKSRLLSDRFSAERPKGSFSTLEIQRTEQGDSAMYLCASSPGYGYTFGSGTRLTVV.

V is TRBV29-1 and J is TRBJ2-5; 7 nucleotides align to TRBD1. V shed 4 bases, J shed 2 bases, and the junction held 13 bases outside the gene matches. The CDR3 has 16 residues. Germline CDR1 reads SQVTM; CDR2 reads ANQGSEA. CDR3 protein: CSVVPYLKTGQETQYF. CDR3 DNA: TGCAGCGTTGTCCCTTATCTCAAGACAGGGCAAGAGACCCAGTACTTC. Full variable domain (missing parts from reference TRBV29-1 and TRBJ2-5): SAVISQKPSRDICQRGTSLTIQCQVDSQVTMMFWYRQQPGQSLTLIATANQGSEATYESGFVIDKFPISRPNLTFSTLTVSNMSPEDSSIYLCSVVPYLKTGQETQYFGPGTRLLVL.

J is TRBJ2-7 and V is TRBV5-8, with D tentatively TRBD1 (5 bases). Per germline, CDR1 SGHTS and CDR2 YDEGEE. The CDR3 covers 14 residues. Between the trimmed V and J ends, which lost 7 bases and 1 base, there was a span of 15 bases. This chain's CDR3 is CASLQGGVSYEQYF. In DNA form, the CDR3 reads TGTGCCAGCCTGCAGGGTGGAGTTTCCTACGAGCAGTACTTC.

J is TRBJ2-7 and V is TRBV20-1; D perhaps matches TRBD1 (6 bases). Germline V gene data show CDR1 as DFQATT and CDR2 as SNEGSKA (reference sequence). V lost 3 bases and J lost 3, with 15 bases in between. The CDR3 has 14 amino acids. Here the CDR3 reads CSASAPGQNYEQYF. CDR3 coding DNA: TGCAGTGCTAGTGCACCGGGACAAAACTACGAGCAGTACTTC.